This is a list of T cell receptor beta chains from one sample in a study of graft-versus-host responses after intestinal transplantation. Their antigen targets remain unknown. Produced via immunoSEQ multiplex PCR; TCRdb's table is partial and in-frame only. The sample consists of 35,000 to 45,000 clones, approximately 94% of them appearing once. Here the sequenced sample was unstimulated CD4+ T cells sorted from spleen or lymph node cells, taken before transplant. These receptors came from a human donor who was the organ donor for an intestinal transplant. Each CDR3 is given without its conserved first and last residue. Each record gives: J gene, clone size, V gene, CDR3 protein. Clone size is given for some rows only: seen once, a few or many times, or a class if the clone is expanded.

j_call: TRBJ2-7
clone_size: .
v_call: TRBV7-2
cdr3_aa: ASSLFWVGTSGVEQY

j_call: TRBJ2-5
clone_size: .
v_call: TRBV5-6
cdr3_aa: ASSLGPSGRQETQY

j_call: TRBJ2-3
clone_size: few
v_call: TRBV9
cdr3_aa: ASSVAPLADTQY

j_call: TRBJ1-2
clone_size: .
v_call: TRBV2
cdr3_aa: ASSSTGTVYGYT

j_call: TRBJ1-2
clone_size: .
v_call: TRBV7-2
cdr3_aa: ASSLARLGQVYGYT

j_call: TRBJ2-3
clone_size: .
v_call: TRBV4-1
cdr3_aa: ASSQEGSDTQY

j_call: TRBJ2-1
clone_size: once
v_call: TRBV5-4
cdr3_aa: ASSYQTSGYNEQF

j_call: TRBJ2-2
clone_size: .
v_call: TRBV6-6
cdr3_aa: ASRYGQGATGELF

j_call: TRBJ2-7
clone_size: .
v_call: TRBV11-2
cdr3_aa: ASSHSPSGGPEQY

j_call: TRBJ2-3
clone_size: few
v_call: TRBV19
cdr3_aa: ASSIDPGQGYDTQY

j_call: TRBJ1-2
clone_size: .
v_call: TRBV6-5
cdr3_aa: ASSETGTSGYT

j_call: TRBJ1-1
clone_size: .
v_call: TRBV6-6
cdr3_aa: ASSFTGGTEAF

j_call: TRBJ1-1
clone_size: .
v_call: TRBV5-6
cdr3_aa: ASSLGDRDTEAF

j_call: TRBJ1-1
clone_size: .
v_call: TRBV5-4
cdr3_aa: ASSIEGAANTEAF

j_call: .
clone_size: .
v_call: TRBV7-6
cdr3_aa: ASSLDSGTPYEQY

j_call: TRBJ1-6
clone_size: .
v_call: TRBV7-2
cdr3_aa: ASSLPGQGASPLH

j_call: TRBJ1-1
clone_size: .
v_call: TRBV12-5
cdr3_aa: ASGLDRNTEAF

j_call: TRBJ2-2
clone_size: .
v_call: TRBV4-2
cdr3_aa: ASRSDYHTGELF

j_call: TRBJ2-6
clone_size: once
v_call: TRBV5-6
cdr3_aa: ASSLGLAGGSLWANVLT

j_call: TRBJ1-1
clone_size: once
v_call: TRBV4-3
cdr3_aa: ASSQDKTVGSEAF

j_call: TRBJ2-2
clone_size: .
v_call: TRBV6-6
cdr3_aa: ASSSPGASNTGELF

j_call: TRBJ1-2
clone_size: .
v_call: TRBV19
cdr3_aa: ASRLGQGAFYGYT

j_call: TRBJ2-5
clone_size: .
v_call: TRBV5-5
cdr3_aa: ASSLQGGRWQETQY

j_call: TRBJ1-4
clone_size: .
v_call: TRBV6-6
cdr3_aa: ASIHRGRPNEKLF

j_call: TRBJ1-6
clone_size: .
v_call: TRBV2
cdr3_aa: ASTGTGGISYNSPLH

j_call: TRBJ1-4
clone_size: once
v_call: TRBV7-2
cdr3_aa: ASSAQGAWEKLF

j_call: TRBJ2-7
clone_size: .
v_call: TRBV30
cdr3_aa: AWKVSGGLDEQY

j_call: TRBJ2-1
clone_size: .
v_call: TRBV28
cdr3_aa: ASSLRGSLSYNEQF

j_call: TRBJ2-7
clone_size: .
v_call: TRBV5-4
cdr3_aa: ASSVTSGGAGEQY

j_call: TRBJ2-3
clone_size: .
v_call: TRBV4-2
cdr3_aa: ASSQAAGALTDTQY

j_call: TRBJ2-3
clone_size: .
v_call: TRBV6-1
cdr3_aa: ASTDPGRGDTQY

j_call: TRBJ2-7
clone_size: .
v_call: TRBV30
cdr3_aa: AWSDSTYEQY

j_call: TRBJ1-2
clone_size: .
v_call: TRBV7-2
cdr3_aa: ASSSTGIYGYT

j_call: TRBJ1-2
clone_size: .
v_call: TRBV6-5
cdr3_aa: ASSSRQGSYGYT

j_call: TRBJ2-3
clone_size: .
v_call: TRBV6-4
cdr3_aa: ASAPRLRDTQY

j_call: TRBJ1-6
clone_size: .
v_call: TRBV9
cdr3_aa: ASSPAYRDSPLH

j_call: TRBJ2-1
clone_size: .
v_call: TRBV6-4
cdr3_aa: ASSDPTSGGTSSYNEQF

j_call: TRBJ1-5
clone_size: .
v_call: TRBV5-5
cdr3_aa: ASSLGGVRNQPQH

j_call: TRBJ2-5
clone_size: .
v_call: TRBV6-5
cdr3_aa: ASTRPGLQETQY

j_call: TRBJ2-3
clone_size: .
v_call: TRBV5-6
cdr3_aa: ASSLRTGATDTQY

j_call: TRBJ2-1
clone_size: .
v_call: TRBV12-5
cdr3_aa: ASGSQGYNEQF

j_call: TRBJ2-1
clone_size: .
v_call: TRBV9
cdr3_aa: ASSEDRGHNEQF

j_call: TRBJ1-3
clone_size: .
v_call: TRBV15
cdr3_aa: ATSRDRGDGNTIY

j_call: TRBJ1-2
clone_size: .
v_call: TRBV28
cdr3_aa: ASSLAPGYLYGYT

j_call: TRBJ2-7
clone_size: .
v_call: TRBV9
cdr3_aa: ASSVGGSLYEQY

j_call: TRBJ1-2
clone_size: .
v_call: TRBV10-3
cdr3_aa: AISDPGRTYGYT

j_call: TRBJ2-7
clone_size: .
v_call: TRBV11-2
cdr3_aa: ASSPGPGEQY

j_call: TRBJ1-6
clone_size: .
v_call: TRBV5-8
cdr3_aa: ASSLPRGSSYNSPLH

j_call: TRBJ2-3
clone_size: .
v_call: TRBV9
cdr3_aa: ASSVGAGTSGPRFADTQY

j_call: TRBJ1-1
clone_size: once
v_call: TRBV4-3
cdr3_aa: ASSQGSRDTEAF

j_call: TRBJ1-5
clone_size: .
v_call: TRBV7-8
cdr3_aa: ASSWTGGSNQPQH

j_call: TRBJ1-2
clone_size: .
v_call: TRBV27
cdr3_aa: ASRQPGQAFSYT